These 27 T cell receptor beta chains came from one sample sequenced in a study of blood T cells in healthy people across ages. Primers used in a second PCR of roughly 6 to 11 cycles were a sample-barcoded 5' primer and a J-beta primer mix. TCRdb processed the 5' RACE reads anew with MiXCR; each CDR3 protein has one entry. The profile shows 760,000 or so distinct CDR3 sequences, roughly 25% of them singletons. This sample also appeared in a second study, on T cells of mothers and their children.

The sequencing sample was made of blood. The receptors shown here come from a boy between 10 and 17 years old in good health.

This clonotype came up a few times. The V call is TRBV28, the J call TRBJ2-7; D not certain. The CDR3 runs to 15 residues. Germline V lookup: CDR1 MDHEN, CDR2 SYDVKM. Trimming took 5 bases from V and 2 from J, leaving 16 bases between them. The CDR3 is CASSPALNSPYEQYF. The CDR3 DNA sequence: TGTGCCAGCAGTCCGGCACTAAACTCACCCTACGAGCAGTACTTC. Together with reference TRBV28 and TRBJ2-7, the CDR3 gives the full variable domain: DVKVTQSSRYLVKRTGEKVFLECVQDMDHENMFWYRQDPGLGLRLIYFSYDVKMKEKGDIPEGYSVSREKKERFSLILESASTNQTSMYLCASSPALNSPYEQYFGPGTRLTVT.

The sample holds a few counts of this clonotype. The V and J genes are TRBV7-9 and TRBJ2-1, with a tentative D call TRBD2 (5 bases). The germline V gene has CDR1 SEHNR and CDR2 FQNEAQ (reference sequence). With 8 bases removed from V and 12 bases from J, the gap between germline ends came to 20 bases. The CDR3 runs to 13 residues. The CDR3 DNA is TGTGCCAGCGGGTTAACGGAGGAAGTACCGCAGTTCTTC. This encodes CASGLTEEVPQFF.

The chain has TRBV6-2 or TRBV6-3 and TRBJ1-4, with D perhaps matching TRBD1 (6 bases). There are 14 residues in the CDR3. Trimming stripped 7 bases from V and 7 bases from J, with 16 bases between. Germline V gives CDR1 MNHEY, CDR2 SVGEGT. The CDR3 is CASKPSGEGEKLFF. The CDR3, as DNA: TGTGCCAGCAAACCCTCAGGGGAGGGTGAAAAACTGTTTTTT.

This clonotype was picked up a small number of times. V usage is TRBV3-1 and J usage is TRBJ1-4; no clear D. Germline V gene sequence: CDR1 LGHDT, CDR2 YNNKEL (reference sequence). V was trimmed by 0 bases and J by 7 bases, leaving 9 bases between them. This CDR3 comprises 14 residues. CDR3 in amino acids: CASSQEGLGEKLFF. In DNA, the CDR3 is TGTGCCAGCAGCCAAGAAGGTCTTGGTGAAAAACTGTTTTTT. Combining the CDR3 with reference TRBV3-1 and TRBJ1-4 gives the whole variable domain DTAVSQTPKYLVTQMGNDKSIKCEQNLGHDTMYWYKQDSKKFLKIMFSYNNKELIINETVPNRFSPKSPDKAHLNLHINSLELGDSAVYFCASSQEGLGEKLFFGSGTQLSVL.

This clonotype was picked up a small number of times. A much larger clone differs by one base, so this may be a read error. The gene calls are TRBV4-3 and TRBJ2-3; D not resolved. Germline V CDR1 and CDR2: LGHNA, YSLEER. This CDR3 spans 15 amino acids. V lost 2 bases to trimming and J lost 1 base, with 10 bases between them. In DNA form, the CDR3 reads TGCGCCAGCAGCCAAAATCCCACGGGCACAGATACGCAGTATTTT. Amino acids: CASSQNPTGTDTQYF.

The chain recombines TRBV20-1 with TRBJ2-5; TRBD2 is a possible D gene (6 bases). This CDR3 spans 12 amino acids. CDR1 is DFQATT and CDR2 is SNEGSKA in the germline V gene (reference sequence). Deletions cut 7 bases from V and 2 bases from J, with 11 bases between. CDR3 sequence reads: CSVGTFQETQYF. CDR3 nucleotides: TGCAGTGTTGGGACTTTTCAAGAGACCCAGTACTTC.

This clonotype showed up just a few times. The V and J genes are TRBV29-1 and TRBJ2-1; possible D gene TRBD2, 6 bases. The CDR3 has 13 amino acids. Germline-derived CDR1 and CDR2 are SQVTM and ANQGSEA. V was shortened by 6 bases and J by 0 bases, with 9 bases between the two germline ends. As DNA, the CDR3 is TGCAGCGTGGGGGACTCCTCCTACAATGAGCAGTTCTTC. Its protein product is CSVGDSSYNEQFF.

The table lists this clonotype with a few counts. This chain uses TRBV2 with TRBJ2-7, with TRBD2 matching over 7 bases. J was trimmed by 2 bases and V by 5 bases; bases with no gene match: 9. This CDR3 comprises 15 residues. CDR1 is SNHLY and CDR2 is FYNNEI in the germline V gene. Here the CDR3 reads CASSWGTNPTYEQYF. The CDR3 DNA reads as TGTGCCAGCAGTTGGGGGACTAACCCTACCTACGAGCAGTACTTC.

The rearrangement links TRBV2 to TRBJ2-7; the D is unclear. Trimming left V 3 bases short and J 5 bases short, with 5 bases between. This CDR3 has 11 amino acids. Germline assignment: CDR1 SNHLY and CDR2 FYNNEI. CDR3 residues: CASSDGHEQYF. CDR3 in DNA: TGTGCCAGCAGTGACGGGCACGAGCAGTACTTC.

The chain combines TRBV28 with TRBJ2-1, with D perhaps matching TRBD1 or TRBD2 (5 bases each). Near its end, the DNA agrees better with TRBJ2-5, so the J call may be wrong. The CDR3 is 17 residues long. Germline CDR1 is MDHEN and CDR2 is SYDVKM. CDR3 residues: CASSLPRRLGVRGTQYF. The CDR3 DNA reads TGTGCCAGCAGTTTGCCACGGCGATTGGGGGTTAGGGGGACCCAGTACTTC.

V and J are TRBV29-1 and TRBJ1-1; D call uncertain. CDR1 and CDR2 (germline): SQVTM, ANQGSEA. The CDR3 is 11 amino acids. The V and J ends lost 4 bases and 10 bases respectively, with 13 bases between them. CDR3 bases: TGCAGCGTTGGCAGGACTGAAGTAGCTTTCTTT. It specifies CSVGRTEVAFF.

The DNA for the CDR3 is TGTGCCAGCAGCTTAGTTGTACGGGGGGCGGATGAGACCCAGTACTTC. It is translated as CASSLVVRGADETQYF. The chain links TRBV7-2 to TRBJ2-5, with D possibly being TRBD2 (7 bases). Trimming pared 1 base from V and 5 bases from J, leaving 17 bases between. Germline lookup yields CDR1 SGHTA and CDR2 FQGNSA. The CDR3 is made up of 16 amino acids.

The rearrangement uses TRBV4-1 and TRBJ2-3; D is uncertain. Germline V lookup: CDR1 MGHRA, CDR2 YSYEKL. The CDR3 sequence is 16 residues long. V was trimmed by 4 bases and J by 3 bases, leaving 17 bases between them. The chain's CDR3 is CASSRALSSSTDTQYF. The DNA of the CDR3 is TGCGCCAGCAGCCGCGCACTCTCATCCTCGACAGATACGCAGTATTTT.

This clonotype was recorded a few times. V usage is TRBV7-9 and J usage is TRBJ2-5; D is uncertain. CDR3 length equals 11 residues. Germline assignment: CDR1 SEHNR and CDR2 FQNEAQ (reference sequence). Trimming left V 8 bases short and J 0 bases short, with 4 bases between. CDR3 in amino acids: CASRDQETQYF. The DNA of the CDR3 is TGTGCCAGCCGGGACCAAGAGACCCAGTACTTC.

The CDR3 loop is CASSVGGTSGYNEQFF. CDR3 nucleotide sequence: TGTGCCAGCAGCGTAGGAGGGACTAGCGGGTACAATGAGCAGTTCTTC. The chain is built from TRBV9 and TRBJ2-1; 12 bases agree with TRBD2. Germline V lookup: CDR1 SGDLS, CDR2 YYNGEE. With V trimmed by 0 bases and J by 4 bases, 2 bases remained unmatched. This CDR3 spans 16 amino acids.

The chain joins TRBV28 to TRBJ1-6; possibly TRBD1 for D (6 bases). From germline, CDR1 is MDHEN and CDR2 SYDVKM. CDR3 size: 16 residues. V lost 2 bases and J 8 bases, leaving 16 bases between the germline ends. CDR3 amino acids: CASSLIKLGGDSPLHF. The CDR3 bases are TGTGCCAGCAGTTTAATTAAATTGGGGGGCGATTCACCCCTCCACTTT.

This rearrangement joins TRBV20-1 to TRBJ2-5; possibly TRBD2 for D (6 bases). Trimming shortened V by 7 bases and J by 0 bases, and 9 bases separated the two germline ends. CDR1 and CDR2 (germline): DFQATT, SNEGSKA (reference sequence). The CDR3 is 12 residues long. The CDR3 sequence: CSVTGDQETQYF. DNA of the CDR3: TGCAGTGTTACGGGGGACCAAGAGACCCAGTACTTC.

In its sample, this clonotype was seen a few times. CDR3 in DNA: TGTGCCATCAGTGAGGGAACCGGGACTAGCGGTACCGGGACCCAGTACTTC. Encoded protein: CAISEGTGTSGTGTQYF. The rearrangement links TRBV10-3 to TRBJ2-5; 11 positions agree with TRBD2. The CDR3 extends over 17 amino acids. V lost 2 bases, J lost 7 bases, and 12 bases stayed unmatched. Germline CDR1 is ENHRY and CDR2 is SYGVKD.

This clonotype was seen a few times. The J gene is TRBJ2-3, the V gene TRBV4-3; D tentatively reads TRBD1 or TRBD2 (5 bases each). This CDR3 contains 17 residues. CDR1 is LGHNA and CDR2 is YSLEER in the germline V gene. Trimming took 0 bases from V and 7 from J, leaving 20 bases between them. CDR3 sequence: CASSQDRGGLGRHTQYF. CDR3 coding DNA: TGCGCCAGCAGCCAAGATAGGGGCGGGCTCGGCCGTCATACGCAGTATTTT.

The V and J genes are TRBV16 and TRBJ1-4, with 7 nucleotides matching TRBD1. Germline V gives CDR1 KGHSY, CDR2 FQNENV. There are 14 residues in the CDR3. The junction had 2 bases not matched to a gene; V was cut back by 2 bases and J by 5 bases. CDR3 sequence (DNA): TGTGCCAGCAGCCAAACAGGGGCGAATGAAAAACTGTTTTTT. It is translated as CASSQTGANEKLFF. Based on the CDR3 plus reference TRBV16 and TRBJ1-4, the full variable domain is GEEVAQTPKHLVRGEGQKAKLYCAPIKGHSYVFWYQQVLKNEFKFLISFQNENVFDETGMPKERFSAKCLPNSPCSLEIQATKLEDSAVYFCASSQTGANEKLFFGSGTQLSVL.

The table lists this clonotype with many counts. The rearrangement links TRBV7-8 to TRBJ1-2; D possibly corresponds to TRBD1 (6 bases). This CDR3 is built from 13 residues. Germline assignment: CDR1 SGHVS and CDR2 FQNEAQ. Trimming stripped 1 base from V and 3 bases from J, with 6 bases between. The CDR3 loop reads CASSLGQDYGYTF. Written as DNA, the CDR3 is TGTGCCAGCAGCTTAGGACAGGACTATGGCTACACCTTC.

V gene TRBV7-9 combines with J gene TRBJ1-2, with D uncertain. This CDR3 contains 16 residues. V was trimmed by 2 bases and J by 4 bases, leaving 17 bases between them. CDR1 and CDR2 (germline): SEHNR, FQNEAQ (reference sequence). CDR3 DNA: TGTGCCAGCAGCTTAACGGATGAATATGGCTCCTATGGCTACACCTTC. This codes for CASSLTDEYGSYGYTF.

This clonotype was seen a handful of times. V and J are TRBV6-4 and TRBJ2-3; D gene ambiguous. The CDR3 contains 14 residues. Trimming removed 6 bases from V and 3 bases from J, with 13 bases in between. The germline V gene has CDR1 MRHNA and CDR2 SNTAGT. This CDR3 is CASSQLGGTDTQYF. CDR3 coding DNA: TGTGCCAGCAGCCAGCTAGGTGGGACAGATACGCAGTATTTT.

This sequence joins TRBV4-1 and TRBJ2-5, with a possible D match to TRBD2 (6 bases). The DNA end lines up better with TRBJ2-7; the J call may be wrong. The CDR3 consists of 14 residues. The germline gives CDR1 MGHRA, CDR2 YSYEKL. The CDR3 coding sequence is TGCGCCAGCAGCCAAGGGTCGGGGGTGGGCGAGCAGTACTTC. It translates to CASSQGSGVGEQYF.

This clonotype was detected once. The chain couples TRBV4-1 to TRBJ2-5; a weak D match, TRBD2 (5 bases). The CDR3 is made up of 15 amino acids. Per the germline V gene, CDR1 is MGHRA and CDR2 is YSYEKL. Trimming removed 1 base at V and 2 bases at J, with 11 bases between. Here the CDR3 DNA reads TGCGCCAGCAGCCAAGGGACTCTGGAACAAGAGACCCAGTACTTC. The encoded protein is CASSQGTLEQETQYF.

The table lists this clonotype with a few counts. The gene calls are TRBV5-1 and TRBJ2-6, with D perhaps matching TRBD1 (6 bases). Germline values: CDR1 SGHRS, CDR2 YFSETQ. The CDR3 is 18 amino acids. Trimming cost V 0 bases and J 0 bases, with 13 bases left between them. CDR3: CASSLEGHKGSGANVLTF. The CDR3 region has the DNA TGCGCCAGCAGCTTGGAGGGACATAAAGGCTCTGGGGCCAACGTCCTGACTTTC.

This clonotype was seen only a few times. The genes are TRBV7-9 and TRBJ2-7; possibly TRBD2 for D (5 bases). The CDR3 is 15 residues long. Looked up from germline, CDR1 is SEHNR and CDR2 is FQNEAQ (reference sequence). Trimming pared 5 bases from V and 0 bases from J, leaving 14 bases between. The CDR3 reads CASSTRTFHSYEQYF. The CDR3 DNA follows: TGTGCCAGCAGCACGCGGACTTTCCACTCCTACGAGCAGTACTTC.